Listed here are 7 T cell receptor beta chains from one sample, sequenced in a study of blood T cell repertoires in COVID-19. The repertoire was sequenced with immunoSEQ multiplex PCR; TCRdb's copy has only in-frame clones and lacks some. The sample consists of approximately 300,000 clones, 90% of them appearing once. Sequenced: PBMCs or T cells enriched from blood (not recorded which). Source of these receptors: a woman in her 30s who had been exposed to COVID-19.

The chain is built from TRBV4-1 and TRBJ2-1, with TRBD2 identical over 8 bases. V gave up 2 bases and J gave up 4 bases; unmatched junction bases: 10. There are 17 residues in the CDR3. Germline V lookup: CDR1 MGHRA, CDR2 YSYEKL. CDR3 sequence: CASSQQRAGAIYNEQFF. The CDR3, as DNA: TGCGCCAGCAGCCAACAGCGAGCGGGGGCGATATACAATGAGCAGTTCTTC.

The chain has TRBV11-3 and TRBJ2-1; 7 bases are shared with TRBD2. The V gene end was trimmed by 0 bases and the J gene end by 9 bases; junction bases not matched to a gene: 2. Germline V gives CDR1 SGHNT, CDR2 YENEEA. This CDR3 is 13 amino acids long. The CDR3 nucleotides are TGTGCCAGCAGCTTAGAAGGCGGGGGTGAGCAGTTCTTC. Protein: CASSLEGGGEQFF.

The V gene is TRBV19, the J gene TRBJ1-6; D may be TRBD1 (5 bases). This CDR3 comprises 17 residues. Germline-derived CDR1 and CDR2 are LNHDA and SQIVND (reference sequence). V was shortened by 3 bases and J by 7 bases, with 19 bases between the two germline ends. The CDR3 loop reads CASSMGGWGSMNSPLHF. The CDR3 region has the DNA TGTGCCAGTAGTATGGGGGGTTGGGGGAGCATGAATTCACCCCTCCACTTT.

This chain uses TRBV20-1 with TRBJ2-7, with 7 nucleotides matching TRBD1. Per germline, CDR1 DFQATT and CDR2 SNEGSKA (reference sequence). The CDR3 totals 11 residues. CDR3 region: CRLETGTEQYF. The CDR3 coding sequence is TGCAGGTTGGAGACAGGGACCGAGCAGTACTTC.

This clone was found once. The chain recombines TRBV6-5 with TRBJ2-7; D is possibly TRBD2 (5 bases). CDR1 is MNHEY and CDR2 is SVGAGI in the germline V gene. CDR3 length equals 15 residues. Trimming cost V 0 bases and J 3 bases, with 12 bases left between them. The CDR3 nucleotides are TGTGCCAGCAGTTACTCGTTGAGAGCGGTCTACGAGCAGTACTTC. This gives the protein CASSYSLRAVYEQYF.

V gene TRBV7-9 combines with J gene TRBJ2-7, with TRBD1 matching over 11 bases. The V gene's germline CDR1 is SEHNR and CDR2 FQNEAQ (reference sequence). The CDR3 has 14 residues. The V segment lost 5 bases and the J segment 9 bases; nucleotides outside the gene matches: 9. CDR3 region: CASSPWDRGDAQYF. In DNA, the CDR3 is TGTGCCAGCAGCCCCTGGGACAGGGGGGATGCGCAGTACTTC.

The rearrangement uses TRBV3-1 (or the pseudogene TRBV3-2) and TRBJ1-2, with D perhaps matching TRBD1 (6 bases). Looked up from germline, CDR1 is LGHDT and CDR2 is YNNKEL (reference sequence). V lost 4 bases and J 6 bases, leaving 15 bases between the germline ends. The CDR3 is made up of 14 amino acids. The CDR3 nucleotides are TGTGCCAGCAGCCCACGGGCAGGGGTAGATGGCTACACCTTC. Its translation is CASSPRAGVDGYTF.